The sequence of this T cell receptor beta chain was determined in a study of CD8+ T cells in alopecia areata. Overall study context: Treated patients swallowed 5 to 10 mg of oral tofacitinib twice daily.

Findings of the study overall: Lesional scalp, notably in alopecia totalis/universalis, had clonality above that of normal scalp.

CDR3 length: 11 residues. Germline V gives CDR1 SGHTA, CDR2 FQGTGA. The V gene lost 4 bases and the J gene lost 4 bases, with 3 bases spanning the gap. The authors extracted RNA and reverse transcribed it into cDNA as the sequencing template. The assay was immunoSEQ multiplex PCR, and TCRdb's table has in-frame clones only and misses some. The sample shows approximately 140,000 clones, approximately 45% of them seen only once. Worth noting for this clone: Its antigen is not identified. Other DNA sequences in the sample encode the same CDR3.

Lesional scalp tissue (obtained by punch biopsy) and peripheral blood were collected from alopecia areata patients. Cell sorting was applied to PBMCs, and CD4+ and CD8+ T cells were collected. Sample: CD4+ T cells sorted from blood. The chain combines TRBV7-3 with TRBJ2-3; D unclear. This clonotype was sampled from a human donor with alopecia areata. The CDR3 loop reads CASSSSDTQYF. The CDR3 DNA follows: TGTGCCAGCAGCTCCTCAGATACGCAGTATTTT.